The present entry profiles one T cell receptor beta chain with its context. Antigen: not known. This sample is part of a study of blood T cells in healthy people across ages. The length of the CDR3 is 15 residues. In germline, CDR1 is MNHNY, CDR2 SVGAGI (reference sequence). With a J-beta primer mix and a sample-barcoded 5' primer, a second PCR ran about 7 to 11 cycles. Tagging of each cDNA molecule was performed by a template-switch adaptor with 12 random nucleotides. Each single sample gave us at least 2.5 million CDR3-containing paired-end reads. TCRdb redid the calling of the 5' RACE reads with MiXCR, one entry per CDR3 protein. This sample has around 1,000,000 distinct CDR3 sequences; roughly two fifths occur once, and the top ten carry roughly 13%. Findings and limits, study-wide: Researchers judged that diversity estimates from one million T cells fell short of true values. Higher diversity, along with more naive CD4+ cells, distinguished long-lived donors from aged donors.

Sequencing was carried out using blood. The chain links TRBV6-6 to TRBJ2-1, with 9 bases lining up with TRBD1. The last part of the DNA fits TRBJ2-7 better; the J call may be wrong. The receptor was isolated from a man aged 18-30 years in good health. CDR3 DNA sequence: TGTGCCAGCAGTTACGGGACAGGGACCTACAATGAGCAGTACTTC. This encodes CASSYGTGTYNEQYF.